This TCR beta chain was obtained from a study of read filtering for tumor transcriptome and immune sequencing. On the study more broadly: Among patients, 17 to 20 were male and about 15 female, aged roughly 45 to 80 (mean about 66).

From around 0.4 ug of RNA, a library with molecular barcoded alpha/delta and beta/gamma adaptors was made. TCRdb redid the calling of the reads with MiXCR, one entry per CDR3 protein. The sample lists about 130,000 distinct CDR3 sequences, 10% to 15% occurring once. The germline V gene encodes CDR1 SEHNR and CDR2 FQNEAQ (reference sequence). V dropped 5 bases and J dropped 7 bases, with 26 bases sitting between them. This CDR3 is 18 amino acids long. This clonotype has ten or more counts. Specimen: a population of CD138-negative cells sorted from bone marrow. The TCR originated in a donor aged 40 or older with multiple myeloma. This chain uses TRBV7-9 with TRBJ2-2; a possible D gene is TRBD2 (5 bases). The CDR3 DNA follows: TGTGCCAGCAGCATTACTAGAGGTCGGGGATCCGTAGGCGGGGAGCTGTTTTTT. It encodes CASSITRGRGSVGGELFF.